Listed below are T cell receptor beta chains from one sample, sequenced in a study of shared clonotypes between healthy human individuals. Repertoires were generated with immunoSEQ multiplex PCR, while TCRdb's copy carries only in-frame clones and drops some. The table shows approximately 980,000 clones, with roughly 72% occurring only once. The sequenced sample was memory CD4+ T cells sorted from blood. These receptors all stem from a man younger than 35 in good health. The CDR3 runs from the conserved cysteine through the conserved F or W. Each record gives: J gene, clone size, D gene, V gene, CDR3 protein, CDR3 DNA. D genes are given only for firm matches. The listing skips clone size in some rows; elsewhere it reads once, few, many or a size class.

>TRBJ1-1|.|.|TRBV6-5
CATQRTFSTEAFF
TGTGCCACTCAGAGGACCTTCTCCACTGAAGCTTTCTTT
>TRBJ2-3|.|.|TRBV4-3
CASSQAHGTDTQYF
TGCGCCAGCAGCCAAGCCCACGGCACAGATACGCAGTATTTT
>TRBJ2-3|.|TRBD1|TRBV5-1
CASSPGQTSTDTQYF
TGCGCCAGCAGCCCGGGACAGACTAGCACAGATACGCAGTATTTT
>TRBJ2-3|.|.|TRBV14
CASTSGNTDTQYF
TGTGCCAGCACCAGCGGTAACACAGATACGCAGTATTTT
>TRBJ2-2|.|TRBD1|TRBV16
CASSDRGTDTGELFF
TGTGCCAGCAGTGACAGGGGCACTGACACCGGGGAGCTGTTTTTT
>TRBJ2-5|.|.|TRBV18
CASSLPQETQYF
TGTGCCAGCTCACTACCGCAAGAGACCCAGTACTTC
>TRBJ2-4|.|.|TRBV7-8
CASSLDPTGELAKNIQYF
TGTGCCAGCAGCTTAGATCCTACCGGAGAGCTAGCCAAAAACATTCAGTACTTC
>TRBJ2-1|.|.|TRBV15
CATSNSYLTEQFF
TGTGCCACCAGCAACAGTTATCTCACTGAGCAGTTCTTC
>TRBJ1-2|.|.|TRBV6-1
CASGEGVLNYGYTF
TGTGCCAGCGGGGAGGGGGTACTAAACTATGGCTACACCTTC
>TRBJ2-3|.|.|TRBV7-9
CASSPGGDTQYF
TGTGCCAGCAGCCCGGGGGGCGATACGCAGTATTTT
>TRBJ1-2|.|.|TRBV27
CASSPGVLANYGYTF
TGTGCCAGCAGTCCCGGGGTCCTAGCTAACTATGGCTACACCTTC
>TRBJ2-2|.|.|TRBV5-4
CASSKGGLGAGTGELFF
TGTGCCAGCTCAAAAGGTGGCCTAGGGGCAGGTACCGGGGAGCTGTTTTTT
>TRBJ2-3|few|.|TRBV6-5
CASSPYTQTDTQYF
TGTGCCAGCAGCCCCTATACCCAGACAGATACGCAGTATTTT
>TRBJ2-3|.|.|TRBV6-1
CASSVMVDYTQYF
TGTGCCAGCAGTGTTATGGTAGACTATACGCAGTATTTT
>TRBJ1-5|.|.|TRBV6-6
CASSSAEGNQPQHF
TGTGCCAGCAGTTCAGCGGAGGGCAATCAGCCCCAGCATTTT
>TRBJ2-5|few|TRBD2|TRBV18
CASSPTSGRAETQYF
TGTGCCAGCTCACCCACTAGCGGGAGGGCCGAGACCCAGTACTTC
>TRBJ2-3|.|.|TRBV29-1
CSGLADTQYF
TGCAGCGGGCTCGCAGATACGCAGTATTTT
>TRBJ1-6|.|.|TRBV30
CAWSGSSGYNSPLHF
TGTGCCTGGAGTGGATCATCCGGTTATAATTCACCCCTCCACTTT
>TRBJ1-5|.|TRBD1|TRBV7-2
CASSFGTGQRPQHF
TGTGCCAGCAGCTTTGGGACAGGGCAAAGGCCCCAGCATTTT
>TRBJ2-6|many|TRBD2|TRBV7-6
CASSSTAGGAGANVLTF
TGTGCCAGCAGCTCGACCGCGGGGGGTGCCGGGGCCAACGTCCTGACTTTC
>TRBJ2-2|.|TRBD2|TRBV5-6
CASSKLAGTNTGELFF
TGTGCCAGCAGCAAACTAGCGGGTACGAACACCGGGGAGCTGTTTTTT
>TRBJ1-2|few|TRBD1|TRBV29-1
CSAGEGALDYGYTF
TGCAGCGCCGGGGAGGGGGCTTTGGACTATGGCTACACCTTC
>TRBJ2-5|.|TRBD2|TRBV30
CAWSGTRGETQYF
TGTGCCTGGAGCGGGACTAGAGGAGAGACCCAGTACTTC
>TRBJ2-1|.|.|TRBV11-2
CASSSGGHEQFF
TGTGCCAGCAGCTCCGGGGGCCATGAGCAGTTCTTC
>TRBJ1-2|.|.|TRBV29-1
CSVIRGFPDTNYGYTF
TGCAGCGTTATAAGGGGTTTTCCAGACACTAACTATGGCTACACCTTC
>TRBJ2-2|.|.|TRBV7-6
CASSRTGATNTGELFF
TGTGCCAGCAGTCGAACGGGGGCGACGAACACCGGGGAGCTGTTTTTT
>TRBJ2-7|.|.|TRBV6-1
CASRGSSNREQYF
TGTGCCAGCAGAGGAAGCTCAAATCGCGAGCAGTACTTC
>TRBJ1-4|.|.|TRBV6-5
CASSYSSGGAGEKLFF
TGTGCCAGCAGTTACTCGTCCGGGGGCGCGGGAGAAAAACTGTTTTTT
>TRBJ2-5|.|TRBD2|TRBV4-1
CASSRVTGGREGTQYF
TGCGCCAGCAGCCGGGTTACGGGGGGCCGGGAGGGGACCCAGTACTTC
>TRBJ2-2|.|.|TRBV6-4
CASRTEANTGELFF
TGTGCCAGTCGGACGGAGGCGAACACCGGGGAGCTGTTTTTT
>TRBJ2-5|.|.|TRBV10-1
CASSESFQGSGTQYF
TGCGCCAGCAGTGAGTCGTTCCAGGGATCGGGGACCCAGTACTTC
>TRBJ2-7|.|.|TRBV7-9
CASSFEAYEQYF
TGTGCCAGCAGCTTTGAAGCCTACGAGCAGTACTTC
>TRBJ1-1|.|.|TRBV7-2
CASSPRTERYSEAFF
TGTGCCAGCAGCCCCAGGACAGAAAGATATTCTGAAGCTTTCTTT
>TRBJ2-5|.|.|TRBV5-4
CASRSGTAQETQYF
TGTGCCAGCAGAAGCGGAACCGCCCAAGAGACCCAGTACTTC
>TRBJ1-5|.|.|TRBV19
CASSASFSNQPQHF
TGTGCCAGTAGTGCGTCTTTTAGCAATCAGCCCCAGCATTTT
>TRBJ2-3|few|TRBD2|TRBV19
CASRAGGKQDTQYF
TGTGCCAGTAGGGCGGGGGGGAAACAAGATACGCAGTATTTT